Each of the 9 T cell receptor beta chains below was sequenced from the same sample in a study of PD-1 blockade in classical Hodgkin lymphoma. Time point in this sample: newly diagnosed, previously untreated cHL patient sample. Isolated CD8+ T cells were derived from thawed PBMCs through magnetic negative selection. Sequencing was performed with immunoSEQ multiplex PCR; in TCRdb, only in-frame clones are kept and a portion is missing. The sample carries about 9,300 clones, around 90% recorded once. The sample taken for sequencing was CD8+ T cells from blood. These receptors were collected from a human donor with classical Hodgkin lymphoma.

This sequence joins TRBV7-6 and TRBJ2-1; no reliable D call. With 5 bases removed from V and 8 bases from J, the gap between germline ends came to 19 bases. Germline-derived CDR1 and CDR2 are SGHVS and FNYEAQ. The CDR3 runs 15 residues. The DNA for the CDR3 is TGTGCCAGCAGCCCCCTCCGGATTAGTCCCGATGAGCAGTTCTTC. Translated, it gives CASSPLRISPDEQFF.

This chain joins TRBV5-4 and TRBJ2-5; 8 bases fit TRBD1. Trimming removed 0 bases from V and 5 bases from J; junction bases left unmatched: 6. This CDR3 is 15 amino acids long. Germline V gives CDR1 SGHNT, CDR2 YYREEE (reference sequence). The CDR3 sequence: CASSLAQGARETQYF. The CDR3, as DNA: TGTGCCAGCAGCTTGGCTCAGGGGGCGCGGGAGACCCAGTACTTC.

This chain uses TRBV5-1 with TRBJ1-4, with a weak D call TRBD1 (5 bases). The CDR3 covers 13 residues. V was trimmed by 1 base and J by 8 bases, leaving 9 bases between them. Per the germline V gene, CDR1 is SGHRS and CDR2 is YFSETQ. The CDR3 DNA follows: TGCGCCAGCAGCTTGTCACCAGGGGAAAAACTGTTTTTT. Amino acids: CASSLSPGEKLFF.

A single count supports this clone. V and J are TRBV5-4 and TRBJ1-1, with D possibly TRBD1 on 5 matching bases. The length of the CDR3 is 17 residues. Trimming stripped 3 bases from V and 0 bases from J, with 18 bases between. In germline, CDR1 is SGHNT, CDR2 YYREEE (reference sequence). The CDR3 DNA follows: TGTGCCAGCAGCTCTTGGGCAGGGAGTGGAATGAACACTGAAGCTTTCTTT. Amino acid sequence: CASSSWAGSGMNTEAFF.

This chain uses TRBV14 with TRBJ1-2; the D gene is possibly TRBD1 (6 bases). Trimming left V 0 bases short and J 6 bases short, with 17 bases between. The CDR3 has 16 residues. Germline assignment: CDR1 SGHDN and CDR2 FVKESK. CDR3: CASSQDGSRGLDGYTF. CDR3 nucleotide sequence: TGTGCCAGCAGCCAAGACGGTTCGCGGGGGCTCGATGGCTACACCTTC.

This chain links TRBV20-1 with TRBJ2-1; no clear D gene. In germline, CDR1 is DFQATT, CDR2 SNEGSKA (reference sequence). Trimming took 5 bases from V and 10 from J, leaving 9 bases between them. The CDR3 is 10 residues long. CDR3 region: CSASVLEQFF. Here the CDR3 DNA reads TGCAGTGCTTCAGTCTTGGAGCAGTTCTTC.

The chain has TRBV6-6 and TRBJ2-7; D might be TRBD2 (5 bases). The CDR3 loop spans 13 amino acids. The germline V gene has CDR1 MNHNY and CDR2 SVGAGI (reference sequence). The V end lost 0 bases, the J end lost 3 bases, and 6 bases lay between the germline ends. The CDR3 bases are TGTGCCAGCAGTTACTCGGAGGTCTACGAGCAGTACTTC. It yields the protein CASSYSEVYEQYF.

The V and J genes are TRBV11-3 and TRBJ1-3; no definite D call. Per the germline V gene, CDR1 is SGHNT and CDR2 is YENEEA. The CDR3 is 16 residues long. V lost 3 bases to trimming and J lost 0 bases, with 12 bases between them. The CDR3 loop is CASSLGRWGSGNTIYF. The CDR3, as DNA: TGTGCCAGCAGCTTGGGCCGATGGGGCTCTGGAAACACCATATATTTT.

This chain links TRBV5-6 with TRBJ2-1; weak D call: TRBD2 (6 bases). Trimming shortened V by 0 bases and J by 7 bases, and 14 bases separated the two germline ends. The germline V gene encodes CDR1 SGHDT and CDR2 YYEEEE. The CDR3 contains 15 residues. The CDR3 DNA is TGTGCCAGCAGCTTGGCGCGGGGTAGTAGAAATGAGCAGTTCTTC. Translating it yields CASSLARGSRNEQFF.